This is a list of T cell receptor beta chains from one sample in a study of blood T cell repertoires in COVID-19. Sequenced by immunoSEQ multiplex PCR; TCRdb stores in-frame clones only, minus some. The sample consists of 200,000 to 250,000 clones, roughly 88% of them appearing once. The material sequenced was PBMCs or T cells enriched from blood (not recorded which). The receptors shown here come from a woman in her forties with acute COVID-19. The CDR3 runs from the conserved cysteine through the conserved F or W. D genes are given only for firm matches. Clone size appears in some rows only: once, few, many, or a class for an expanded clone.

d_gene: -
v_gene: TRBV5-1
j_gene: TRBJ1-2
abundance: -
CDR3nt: TGCGCCAGCAGCTCTGACCCGGGAAGGTTATATGGCTACACCTTC
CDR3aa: CASSSDPGRLYGYTF

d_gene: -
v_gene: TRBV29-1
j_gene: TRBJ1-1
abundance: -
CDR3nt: TGCAGCGATCAGGAGGGTAGGAGAGAAGCTTTCTTT
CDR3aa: CSDQEGRREAFF

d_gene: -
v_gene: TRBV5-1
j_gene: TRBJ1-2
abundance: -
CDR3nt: TGCGCCAGCAGCTTGGCTGCGAACTATGGCTACACCTTC
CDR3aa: CASSLAANYGYTF

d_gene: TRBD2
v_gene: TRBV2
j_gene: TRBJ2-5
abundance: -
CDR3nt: TGTGCCAGCAGTTCCGAGCGGGGGGGCCAAGAGACCCAGTACTTC
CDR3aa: CASSSERGGQETQYF

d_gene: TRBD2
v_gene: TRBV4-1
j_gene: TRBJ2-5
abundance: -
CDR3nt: TGCGCCAGCAGCCAAGATAGGCTAGCGGGGTATGTGGAGACCCAGTACTTC
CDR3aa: CASSQDRLAGYVETQYF

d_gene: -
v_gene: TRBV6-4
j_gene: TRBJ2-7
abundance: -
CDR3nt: TGTGCCAGCAGCTCAGGGGAGGGTGACGAGCAGTACTTC
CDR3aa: CASSSGEGDEQYF

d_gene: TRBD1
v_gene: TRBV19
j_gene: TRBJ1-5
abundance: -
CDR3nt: TGTGCCAGTAACCCAATCGACAGGGGCAGGCAGCCCCAGCATTTT
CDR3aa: CASNPIDRGRQPQHF

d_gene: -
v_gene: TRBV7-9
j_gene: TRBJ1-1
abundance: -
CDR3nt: TGTGCCAGCAGCTTATCAGGCGGGGGGAACACTGAAGCTTTCTTT
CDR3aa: CASSLSGGGNTEAFF

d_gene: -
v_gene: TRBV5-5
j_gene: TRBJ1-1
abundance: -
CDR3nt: TGTGCCAGCAGCTTCAGTGGCCTCAACACTGAAGCTTTCTTT
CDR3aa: CASSFSGLNTEAFF

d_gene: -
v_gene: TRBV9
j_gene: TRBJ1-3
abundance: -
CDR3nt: TGTGCCAGCAGCGTAGTGAGCTCTGGAAACACCATATATTTT
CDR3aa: CASSVVSSGNTIYF

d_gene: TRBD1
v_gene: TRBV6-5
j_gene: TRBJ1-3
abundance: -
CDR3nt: TGTGCCAGCAGTTTCGGACAGGGTCCTGGAAACACCATATATTTT
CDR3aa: CASSFGQGPGNTIYF

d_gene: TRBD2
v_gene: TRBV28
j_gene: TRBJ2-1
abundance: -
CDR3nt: TGTGCCAGCAGTACCCGCCGGGGGGGCGGAGAGCAGTTCTTC
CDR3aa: CASSTRRGGGEQFF

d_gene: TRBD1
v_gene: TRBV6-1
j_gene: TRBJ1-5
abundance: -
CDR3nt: TGTGCCAGCAGTGAAGACAGGGGCCAGGGCAATCAGCCCCAGCATTTT
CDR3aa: CASSEDRGQGNQPQHF

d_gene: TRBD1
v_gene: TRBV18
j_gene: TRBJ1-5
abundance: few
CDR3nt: TGTGCCAGCTCACCCCAAGAGGGGGCCGGCAATCAGCCCCAGCATTTT
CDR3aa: CASSPQEGAGNQPQHF

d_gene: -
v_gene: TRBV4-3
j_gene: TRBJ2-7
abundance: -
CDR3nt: TGCGCCAGCAGCCTGACTGCGGGACGGTACGAGCAGTACTTC
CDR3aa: CASSLTAGRYEQYF

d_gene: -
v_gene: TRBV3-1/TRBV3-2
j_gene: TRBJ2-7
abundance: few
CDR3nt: TGTGCCAGCAGCCAAGATCGGGGTATCTTCTACGAGCAGTACTTC
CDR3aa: CASSQDRGIFYEQYF

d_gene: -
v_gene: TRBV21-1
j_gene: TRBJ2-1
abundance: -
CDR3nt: TGTGCCACAGATGGACAGCCGTATAATGAGCAGTTCTTC
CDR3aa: CATDGQPYNEQFF

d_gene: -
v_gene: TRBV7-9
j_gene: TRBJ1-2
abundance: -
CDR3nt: TGTGCCAGCAGCTTAGGAGGAACAGGAGCCTATGGCTACACCTTC
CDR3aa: CASSLGGTGAYGYTF

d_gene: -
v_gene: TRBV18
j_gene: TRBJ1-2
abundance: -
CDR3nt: TGTGCCAGCTCACCGCCATCCAGGGTTGAGTATGGCTACACCTTC
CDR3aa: CASSPPSRVEYGYTF

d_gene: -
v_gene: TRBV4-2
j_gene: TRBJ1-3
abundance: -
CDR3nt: TGTGCCAGTTCTAGGGGAGGCTCTGGAAACACCATATATTTT
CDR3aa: CASSRGGSGNTIYF

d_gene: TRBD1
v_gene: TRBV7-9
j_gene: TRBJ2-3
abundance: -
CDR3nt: TGTGCCAGCAGCCCCCCCCGGGACAGGGGTGCAGATACGCAGTATTTT
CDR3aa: CASSPPRDRGADTQYF

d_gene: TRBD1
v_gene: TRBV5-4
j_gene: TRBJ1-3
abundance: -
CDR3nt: TGTGCCAGCAGCGGACGGGACAGGGACTCTGGAAACACCATATATTTT
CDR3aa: CASSGRDRDSGNTIYF

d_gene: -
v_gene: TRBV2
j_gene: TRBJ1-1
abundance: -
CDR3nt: TGTGCCAGCAGTGGGCGACAGGACACTGAAGCTTTCTTT
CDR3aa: CASSGRQDTEAFF

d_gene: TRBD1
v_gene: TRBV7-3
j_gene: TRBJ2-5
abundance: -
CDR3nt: TGTGCCAGCAGCTTAAATGGCAGGGGGCAAGAGACCCAGTACTTC
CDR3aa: CASSLNGRGQETQYF

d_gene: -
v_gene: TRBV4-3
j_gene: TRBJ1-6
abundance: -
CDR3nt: TGCGCCAGCAGCCAAGCAGGGGAGAATTCACCCCTCCACTTT
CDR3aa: CASSQAGENSPLHF

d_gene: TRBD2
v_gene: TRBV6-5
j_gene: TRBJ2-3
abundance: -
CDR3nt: TGTGCCAGCAGTTACCGACTAGCGGGGAGTACAGATACGCAGTATTTT
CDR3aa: CASSYRLAGSTDTQYF

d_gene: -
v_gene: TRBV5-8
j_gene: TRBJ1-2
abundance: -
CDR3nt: TGTGCCAGCAGCTTGGAATCCGTAGGAGGGTTAAGTGGCTACACCTTC
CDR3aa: CASSLESVGGLSGYTF

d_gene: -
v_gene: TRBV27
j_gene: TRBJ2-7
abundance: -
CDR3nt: TGTGCCAGCAGTTTATCGTCGGGGGGCGGCTACGAGCAGTACTTC
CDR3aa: CASSLSSGGGYEQYF

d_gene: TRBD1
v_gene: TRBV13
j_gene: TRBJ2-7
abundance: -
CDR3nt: TGTGCCAGCAGCACCCGACAGGGGGCTCACGAGCAGTACTTC
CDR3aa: CASSTRQGAHEQYF

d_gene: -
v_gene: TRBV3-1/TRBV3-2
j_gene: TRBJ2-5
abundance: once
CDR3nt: TGTGCCAGCAGCCGAGTATGGGGCGGGGTTCCATCCTCTACCGGGACCCAGTACTTC
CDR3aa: CASSRVWGGVPSSTGTQYF

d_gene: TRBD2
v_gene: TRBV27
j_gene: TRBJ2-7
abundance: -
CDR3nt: TGTGCCAGCAGTTCATCGACTAGCGGGGGAGCTACACTACCCTACGAGCAGTACTTC
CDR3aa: CASSSSTSGGATLPYEQYF

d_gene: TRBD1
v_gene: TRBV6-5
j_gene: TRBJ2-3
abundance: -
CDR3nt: TGTGCCAGCAGCCCGGGACAGGGATCGACAGATACGCAGTATTTT
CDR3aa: CASSPGQGSTDTQYF

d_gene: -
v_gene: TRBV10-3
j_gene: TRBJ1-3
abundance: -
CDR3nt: TGTGCCATCGCGGGCGGAAACACCATATATTTT
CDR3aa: CAIAGGNTIYF

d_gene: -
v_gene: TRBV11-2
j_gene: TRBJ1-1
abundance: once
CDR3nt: TGTGCCAGCAGCTTAGCGACGCAGGGATGGACAGCTTTCTTT
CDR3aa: CASSLATQGWTAFF

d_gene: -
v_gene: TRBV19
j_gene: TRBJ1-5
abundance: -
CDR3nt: TGTGCCAGTATAGGAAACAGGGTTCAGCCCCAGCATTTT
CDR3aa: CASIGNRVQPQHF

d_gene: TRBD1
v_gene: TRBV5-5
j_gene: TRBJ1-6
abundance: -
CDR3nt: TGTGCCAGCAGCTTGGAGGACAGGGGCTCACCCCTCCACTTT
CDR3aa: CASSLEDRGSPLHF

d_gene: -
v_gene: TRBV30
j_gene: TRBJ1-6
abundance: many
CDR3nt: TGTGCCTGGAGGTCGGTTAGCTCCTATAATTCACCCCTCCACTTT
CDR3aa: CAWRSVSSYNSPLHF

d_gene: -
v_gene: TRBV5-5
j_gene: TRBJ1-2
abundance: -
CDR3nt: TGTGCCAGCAGCCCGGTAGACAGAGCCCTCTATGGCTACACCTTC
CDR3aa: CASSPVDRALYGYTF

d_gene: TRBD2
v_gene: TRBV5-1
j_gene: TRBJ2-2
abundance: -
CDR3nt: TGCGCCAGCAGCGCCGGGACTAGCGGGGGATATCCCGGGGAGCTGTTTTTT
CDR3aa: CASSAGTSGGYPGELFF

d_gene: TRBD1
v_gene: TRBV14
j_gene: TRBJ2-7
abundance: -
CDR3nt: TGTGCCAGCAGCCAAGATCATACAGGGGTTCGTTCCTACGAGCAGTACTTC
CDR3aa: CASSQDHTGVRSYEQYF

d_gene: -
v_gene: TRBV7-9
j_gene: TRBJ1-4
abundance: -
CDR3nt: TGTGCCAGCAGCATACAGGAACTCAATGAAAAACTGTTTTTT
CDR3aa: CASSIQELNEKLFF